This T cell receptor (beta chain) was captured in a study of T cell responses to AZD1222 COVID-19 vaccine. Study results and limitations: Scientists sampled the repertoires only once the peak T cell response had passed. Just 5 or 6 AZD1222 recipients tested seropositive at baseline.

A remark on this clone: The antigen is undetermined.

The protocol was immunoSEQ multiplex PCR, while the TCRdb copy is restricted to in-frame clones and leaves out a portion. The table shows roughly 110,000 clones, with roughly 90% occurring only once. The CDR3 has 14 amino acids. Looked up from germline, CDR1 is MNHEY and CDR2 is SVGAGI. Trimming removed 10 bases from V and 1 base from J, with 14 bases in between. The clonotype originates from an adult in good health. The sample in question was peripheral blood, obtained on day 0 of AZD1222 vaccination. This chain connects TRBV6-5 to TRBJ1-3, with D perhaps matching TRBD1 (6 bases). CDR3 loop: CATKRGGSGNTIYF. The CDR3 nucleotides are TGTGCCACCAAAAGAGGGGGGTCTGGAAACACCATATATTTT.